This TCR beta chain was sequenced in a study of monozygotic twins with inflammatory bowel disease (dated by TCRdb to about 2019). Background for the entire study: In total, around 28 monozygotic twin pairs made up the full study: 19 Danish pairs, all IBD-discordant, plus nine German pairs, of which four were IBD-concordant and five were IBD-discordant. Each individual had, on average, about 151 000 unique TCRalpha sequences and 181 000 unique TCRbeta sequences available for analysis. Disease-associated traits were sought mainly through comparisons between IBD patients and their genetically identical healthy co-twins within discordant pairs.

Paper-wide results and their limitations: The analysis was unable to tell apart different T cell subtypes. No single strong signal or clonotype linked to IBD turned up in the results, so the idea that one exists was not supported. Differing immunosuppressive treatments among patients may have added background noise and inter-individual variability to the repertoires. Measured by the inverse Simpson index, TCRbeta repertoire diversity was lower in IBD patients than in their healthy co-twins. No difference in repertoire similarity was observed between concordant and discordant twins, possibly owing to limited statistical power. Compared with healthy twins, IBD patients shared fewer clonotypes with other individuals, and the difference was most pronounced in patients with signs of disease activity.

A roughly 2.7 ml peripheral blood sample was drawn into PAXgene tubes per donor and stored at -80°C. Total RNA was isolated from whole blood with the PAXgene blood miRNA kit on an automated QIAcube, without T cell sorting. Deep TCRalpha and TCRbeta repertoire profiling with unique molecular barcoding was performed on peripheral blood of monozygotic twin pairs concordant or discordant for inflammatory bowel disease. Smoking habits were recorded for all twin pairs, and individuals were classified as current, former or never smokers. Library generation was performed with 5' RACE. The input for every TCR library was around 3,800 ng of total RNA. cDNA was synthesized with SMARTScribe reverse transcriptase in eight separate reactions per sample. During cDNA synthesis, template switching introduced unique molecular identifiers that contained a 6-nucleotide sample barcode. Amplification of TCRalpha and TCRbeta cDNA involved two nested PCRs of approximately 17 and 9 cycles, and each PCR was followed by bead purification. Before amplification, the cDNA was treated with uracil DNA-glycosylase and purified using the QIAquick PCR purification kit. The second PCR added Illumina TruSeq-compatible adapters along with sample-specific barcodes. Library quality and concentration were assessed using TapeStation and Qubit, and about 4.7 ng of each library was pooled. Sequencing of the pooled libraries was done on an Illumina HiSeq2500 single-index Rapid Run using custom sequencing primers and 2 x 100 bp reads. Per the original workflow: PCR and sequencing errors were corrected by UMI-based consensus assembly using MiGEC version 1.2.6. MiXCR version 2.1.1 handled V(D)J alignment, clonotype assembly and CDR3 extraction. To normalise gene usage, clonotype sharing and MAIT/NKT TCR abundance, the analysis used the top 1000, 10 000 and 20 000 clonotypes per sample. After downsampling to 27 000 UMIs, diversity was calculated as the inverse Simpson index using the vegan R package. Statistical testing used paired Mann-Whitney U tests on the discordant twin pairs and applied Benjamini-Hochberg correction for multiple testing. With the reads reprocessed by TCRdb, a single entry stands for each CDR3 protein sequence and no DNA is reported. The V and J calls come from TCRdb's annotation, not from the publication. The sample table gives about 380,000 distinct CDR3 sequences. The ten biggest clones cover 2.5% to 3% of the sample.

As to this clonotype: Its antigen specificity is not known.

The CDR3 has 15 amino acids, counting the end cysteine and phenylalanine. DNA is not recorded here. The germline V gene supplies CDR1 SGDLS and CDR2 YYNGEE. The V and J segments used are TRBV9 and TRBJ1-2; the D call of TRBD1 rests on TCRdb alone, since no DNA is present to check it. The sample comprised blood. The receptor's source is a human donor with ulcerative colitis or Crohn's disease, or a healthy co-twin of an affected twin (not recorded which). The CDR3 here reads CATHHWDTLPYGYTF.